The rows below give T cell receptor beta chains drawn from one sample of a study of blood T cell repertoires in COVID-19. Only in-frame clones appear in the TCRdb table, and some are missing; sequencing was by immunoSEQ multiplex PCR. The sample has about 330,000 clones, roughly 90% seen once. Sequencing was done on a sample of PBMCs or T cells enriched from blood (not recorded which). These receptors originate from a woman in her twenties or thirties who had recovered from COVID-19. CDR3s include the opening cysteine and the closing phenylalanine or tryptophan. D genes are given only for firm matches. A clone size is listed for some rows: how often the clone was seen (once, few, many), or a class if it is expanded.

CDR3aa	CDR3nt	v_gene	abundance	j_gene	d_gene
CASSQASYNEQFF	TGCGCCAGCAGCCAGGCCTCCTACAATGAGCAGTTCTTC	TRBV4-1	.	TRBJ2-1	.
CSVANRGDSPLHF	TGCAGCGTTGCTAACAGGGGTGATTCACCCCTCCACTTT	TRBV29-1	.	TRBJ1-6	TRBD1
CASSLPHSYEQYF	TGTGCCAGCAGCTTGCCGCACAGCTACGAGCAGTACTTC	TRBV5-4	.	TRBJ2-7	.
CATSTPGQGTYNEQFF	TGTGCCACCAGCACTCCGGGACAGGGGACCTACAATGAGCAGTTCTTC	TRBV15	.	TRBJ2-1	TRBD1
CASSSVKGKTTEAFF	TGTGCCAGCAGCTCCGTGAAGGGGAAAACGACTGAAGCTTTCTTT	TRBV11-2	.	TRBJ1-1	.
CASSPPGQLNTEAFF	TGTGCCAGCAGCCCCCCAGGTCAGCTGAACACTGAAGCTTTCTTT	TRBV28	.	TRBJ1-1	.
CASSQHPISGGASEVGELFF	TGTGCCAGCAGCCAACATCCCATTAGCGGGGGGGCTAGCGAGGTCGGGGAGCTGTTTTTT	TRBV4-2	.	TRBJ2-2	TRBD2
CATRTGGASEAFF	TGTGCCACTAGGACAGGGGGCGCGTCTGAAGCTTTCTTT	TRBV15	.	TRBJ1-1	TRBD1
CARIDTGGNEQFF	TGTGCCAGAATTGATACAGGGGGGAATGAGCAGTTCTTC	TRBV5-3	.	TRBJ2-1	TRBD1
CASSEALAGGPRDTQYF	TGTGCCAGCAGTGAAGCCTTAGCGGGAGGGCCGAGAGATACGCAGTATTTT	TRBV2	.	TRBJ2-3	TRBD2
CASSLGSGSSNEQFF	TGTGCTAGCAGCTTGGGTAGCGGGAGTAGTAATGAGCAGTTCTTC	TRBV7-7	.	TRBJ2-1	TRBD2
CASSILGRQPQHF	TGTGCCAGCAGCATATTAGGGAGGCAGCCCCAGCATTTT	TRBV2	.	TRBJ1-5	.
CASILSGSSYNEQFF	TGTGCCAGCATCTTAAGCGGGAGCTCCTACAATGAGCAGTTCTTC	TRBV27	.	TRBJ2-1	TRBD2
CASRQGQPQHF	TGCGCCAGCAGGCAGGGACAGCCCCAGCATTTT	TRBV23-1	.	TRBJ1-5	.
CAVPTGTGGSGANVLTF	TGTGCCGTACCCACGGGGACAGGGGGCTCTGGGGCCAACGTCCTGACTTTC	TRBV2	.	TRBJ2-6	TRBD1
CASTRADSYQETQYF	TGTGCCAGCACCCGAGCGGACAGCTACCAAGAGACCCAGTACTTC	TRBV6-5	.	TRBJ2-5	.
CASSPWGSGRFDTQYF	TGTGCCAGCAGCCCGTGGGGTAGCGGGAGGTTCGATACGCAGTATTTT	TRBV3-1/TRBV3-2	.	TRBJ2-3	TRBD2
CASSYGTSGRLNEQYF	TGTGCCAGCAGTTACGGGACTAGCGGGAGGCTCAACGAGCAGTACTTC	TRBV6-5	.	TRBJ2-7	TRBD2
CASSYTSGSGAVETQYF	TGTGCCAGCAGTTACACTAGCGGGAGCGGTGCAGTAGAGACCCAGTACTTC	TRBV7-9	.	TRBJ2-5	TRBD2
CASSLRTGRQPQHF	TGTGCCAGCAGTTTAAGGACAGGGCGTCAGCCCCAGCATTTT	TRBV28	.	TRBJ1-5	TRBD1
CASSYSYSNQPQHF	TGTGCCAGCAGTTATTCCTATAGCAATCAGCCCCAGCATTTT	TRBV6-6	.	TRBJ1-5	.
CASSPNIESGNTIYF	TGCGCCAGCAGCCCAAATATAGAATCTGGAAACACCATATATTTT	TRBV4-3	.	TRBJ1-3	.
CASSLTQGAGANVLTF	TGTGCCAGCAGCTTGACACAGGGGGCCGGGGCCAACGTCCTGACTTTC	TRBV7-2	.	TRBJ2-6	TRBD1
CASSWDSGSPLHF	TGTGCCAGTAGTTGGGACAGCGGATCACCCCTCCACTTT	TRBV19	.	TRBJ1-6	TRBD1
CATQLGGSNSPLHF	TGTGCCACCCAGCTGGGAGGAAGTAATTCACCCCTCCACTTT	TRBV10-3	.	TRBJ1-6	.
CASSQTASQGQPQHF	TGTGCCAGCAGCCAGACAGCTTCTCAGGGGCAGCCCCAGCATTTT	TRBV3-1/TRBV3-2	.	TRBJ1-5	.
CASSSEGGSMNTEAFF	TGTGCCAGCAGTTCGGAAGGGGGCTCGATGAACACTGAAGCTTTCTTT	TRBV28	.	TRBJ1-1	TRBD1
CASSGGRSYEQYF	TGTGCCAGTAGTGGGGGGAGGTCCTACGAGCAGTACTTC	TRBV19	.	TRBJ2-7	.
CASSRDTTSPKETQYF	TGCGCCAGCAGCCGGGATACGACTAGCCCTAAAGAGACCCAGTACTTC	TRBV5-1	.	TRBJ2-5	TRBD2
CASSPPGQQETQYF	TGTGCCAGCTCACCACCGGGACAACAAGAGACCCAGTACTTC	TRBV18	.	TRBJ2-5	.
CASGYGQGADEQFF	TGTGCTAGTGGTTACGGACAGGGGGCAGATGAGCAGTTCTTC	TRBV12-5	.	TRBJ2-1	TRBD1
CASSLLEELFF	TGTGCCAGCAGTTTACTAGAGGAGCTGTTTTTT	TRBV28	.	TRBJ2-2	.
CASLRTSGSVQETQYF	TGTGCCAGCCTACGGACTAGCGGCTCCGTCCAAGAGACCCAGTACTTC	TRBV2	.	TRBJ2-5	TRBD2
CASSSLTSGRAIHEQFF	TGTGCCAGCAGTTCCCTGACTAGCGGGAGGGCCATTCATGAGCAGTTCTTC	TRBV2	.	TRBJ2-1	TRBD2
CAWSAQGPEGGYTF	TGTGCCTGGAGTGCCCAGGGGCCGGAAGGGGGCTACACCTTC	TRBV30	.	TRBJ1-2	.
CATSKMMVAGQIGDTQYF	TGTGCCACCAGCAAGATGATGGTAGCGGGACAAATTGGGGATACGCAGTATTTT	TRBV15	.	TRBJ2-3	TRBD2
CSVEPISGHGYNEQFF	TGCAGCGTTGAGCCAATCTCGGGACACGGGTACAATGAGCAGTTCTTC	TRBV29-1	few	TRBJ2-1	.
CASSLGQVEAFF	TGTGCCAGCAGTCTGGGACAGGTCGAAGCTTTCTTT	TRBV28	.	TRBJ1-1	TRBD1
CASSQTGLTAYEQYF	TGCGCCAGCAGCCAAACCGGACTGACTGCCTACGAGCAGTACTTC	TRBV4-1	.	TRBJ2-7	.
CASSRVLETQYF	TGTGCCAGCAGCCGCGTCCTTGAGACCCAGTACTTC	TRBV7-9	.	TRBJ2-5	.
CASTEVATDTQYF	TGTGCCAGCACCGAGGTGGCCACAGATACGCAGTATTTT	TRBV19	.	TRBJ2-3	.
CASSGHPGLAGGPGTDTQYF	TGTGCCAGCAGCGGGCATCCGGGACTAGCGGGGGGGCCCGGCACAGATACGCAGTATTTT	TRBV2	.	TRBJ2-3	TRBD2
CASRGGQGGEQYF	TGTGCCAGCAGGGGTGGACAGGGAGGCGAGCAGTACTTC	TRBV7-2	.	TRBJ2-7	TRBD1
CASTTGLAVYEQYF	TGCGCCAGCACGACGGGACTAGCGGTATACGAGCAGTACTTC	TRBV10-2	.	TRBJ2-7	TRBD2
CASITGFGNTIYF	TGTGCCAGCATTACAGGGTTTGGAAACACCATATATTTT	TRBV6-5	.	TRBJ1-3	.
CASSPYHTIDLTAKNIQYF	TGTGCCAGCTCACCATACCACACCATTGATCTTACCGCCAAAAACATTCAGTACTTC	TRBV18	.	TRBJ2-4	.
CASRPTSGTEAFF	TGTGCCAGCAGACCGACAAGCGGCACTGAAGCTTTCTTT	TRBV2	.	TRBJ1-1	.
CASSLRSSGSYNEQFF	TGTGCCAGCAGCCTCAGAAGTTCGGGGTCCTACAATGAGCAGTTCTTC	TRBV7-3	.	TRBJ2-1	.
CASSPGGQSYEQYF	TGTGCCAGCTCTCCAGGGGGACAGAGCTACGAGCAGTACTTC	TRBV6-4	.	TRBJ2-7	TRBD1
CASSLGERAGGPYEQYF	TGTGCCAGCAGCCTAGGGGAAAGGGCAGGGGGACCCTACGAGCAGTACTTC	TRBV11-2	.	TRBJ2-7	TRBD1
CAWSVQGFSGNTIYF	TGTGCCTGGAGTGTACAGGGTTTCTCTGGAAACACCATATATTTT	TRBV30	.	TRBJ1-3	.